The source of this TCR beta chain is a study of cytomegalovirus exposure and HLA in healthy donors (dated by TCRdb to about 2017). Broadly, across the study: An earlier analysis of approximately 640 of the donors reported about 290 Gb of sequence data and 117 million unique TCR beta sequences from roughly 180 million T cells. About 310 gigabases of sequencing data and 70 million to 100 million unique TCR sequences were included in an early release covering roughly 600 HLA-typed donors. Among the roughly 400 genotyped donors, approximately 81% belonged to the genetic ancestry cluster associated with self-reported Caucasian donors. The aim of the study was to test whether cataloging public T cell receptors could identify signatures of past pathogen exposure. The study used immunosequencing to profile the T cell repertoires of 666 subjects and linked those repertoires to cytomegalovirus serostatus. In addition to the first cohort of several hundred subjects, a separate validation cohort of over 90 different subjects was used. To predict cytomegalovirus infection status, the study combined high-throughput TCR immunosequencing, statistical association of individual TCRs with disease status, and machine learning. A later analysis re-analyzed previously published TCR beta repertoires from 666 donors and added high-resolution HLA genotyping to study TCR occurrence patterns. In the later analysis, no new phenotypic data were used to find candidate immune exposures; instead, reliance was placed on TCR beta sequences and their occurrence across donors. In an earlier analysis of over 550 of the donors, high-throughput TCR beta sequencing was used to judge whether each TCR beta V gene segment behaved as functional or pseudogenic. Donor age, sex, ethnicity and CMV serostatus were compiled together with the repertoire data. A later genetic analysis used genome-wide SNP genotypes for about three fifths of the 666 donors, treating that subset as a discovery cohort. Every discovery cohort repertoire had been produced on one sequencing platform. Class I and class II HLA loci were covered by the typing at four-digit resolution. Typing coverage differed by locus: A, B, C, DRB1 and DQB1 were typed in about 629-630 donors, DQA1 in roughly 500, DPA1 in approximately 610, and DPB1 in just under 490. Several DR-DQ haplotypes were treated as single units for association and clustering because of strong linkage in the cohort. Across approximately 420 genotyped donors of the cohort, an average of approximately 200,000 unique TCR beta nucleotide sequences per donor were sequenced, and roughly 17% of those sequences were non-productive.

Libraries were constructed by the immunoSEQ multiplex PCR assay. For the multiplex PCR, a mixture combining 60 forward primers for TCR Vbeta segments and 13 reverse primers for TCR Jbeta segments was used. Amplification of the CDR3 region of rearranged TCR beta genes was performed with a multiplex PCR assay on genomic DNA. Amplified TCR beta libraries were sequenced as 87-base-pair reads on the Illumina HiSeq System. On the study's bioinformatics: In a later analysis, approximately 74 million unique TCR beta chains were counted across the roughly 670 repertoires, and about 9.9 million of these chains were shared by at least two donors. To remove PCR and sequencing errors, raw reads were error-corrected and collapsed into unique sequences using a nearest-neighbor algorithm that merged closely related sequences. Alignment of CDR3 sequences to IMGT reference sequences was used to assign V, D and J gene segments. For a sequence to be retained, a match of at least six nucleotides to both a V gene segment and a J gene segment was required. Rearrangements were called productive when the CDR3 lacked stop codons and stayed in frame with V and J; all others were non-productive. CDR3 was defined according to IMGT convention as the region running from the second conserved V-encoded cysteine to the conserved J-encoded phenylalanine. The earlier analysis of about 610 of the donors excluded any sequence lacking an unambiguous match to a single V gene segment. An earlier analysis of just under 600 of the donors called V segments functional above 56.7% productive rearrangements and segregating when the between-donor standard deviation exceeded 5%. A statistical classification framework was built for diagnosing cytomegalovirus status from the catalog of TCR beta chain sequences. V and J gene assignment, in a later analysis, came from comparing TCR nucleotide sequences with IMGT/GENE-DB human TR gene sequences. The TCRdist pipeline was used in a later analysis to assign CDR3 sequences and most-parsimonious VDJ recombination scenarios. In a later analysis, every TCR beta chain was defined by the combination of its CDR3 amino acid sequence and its V-gene family, and reads without a unique V-gene family were dropped. To address suspected cross-contamination and a sequencing artifact, a later analysis removed 592 highly shared, low-generation-probability nucleotide sequences. In a later analysis, a clonal expansion index was calculated for each public chain from normalized within-repertoire ranks of inferred template counts. A later analysis computed generation probabilities with a VDJ recombination model fitted to out-of-frame rearrangements, and checked the results against IGoR. A later analysis scored TCR-TCR, TCR-HLA and TCR-CMV co-occurrence with hypergeometric tests, applying a repertoire-size bias correction to TCR pairs. To estimate false discovery rates, a later analysis permuted the HLA or CMV assignments 20 times. In a later analysis, co-occurring TCRs were grouped with DBSCAN, and TCRdist sequence similarity was added when clustering was performed within HLA-allele-positive subsets. Repertoires with fewer than 30,000 or more than 120,000 public chains were left out of co-occurrence clustering, as were roughly five repertoires with anomalous nucleotide sharing. TCRdb took this table from immuneACCESS and kept in-frame rearrangements with V and J called. Such tables lack part of the clones; where checked against another copy, unresolved V genes explain under half of the gap, and the rest is unexplained. V and J calls plus clone size are reproduced from that table; the DNA served to infer D and trimming. This specimen's table enumerates about 39,000 clones. 3.2% of the sample comes from the top ten.

Of note for this clone: There is no known antigen for this receptor.

General study outcomes and caveats: A further reported finding was that TCR beta sequences accurately predicted the HLA-A and HLA-B alleles for most subjects in the first cohort. Linkage disequilibrium might explain the correlated functional status among segregating V segments, but an unknown experimental factor could not be ruled out. In a later analysis, HLA-associated TCR beta chains were found to be more clonally expanded and to have lower generation probabilities than equally common non-associated chains. The authors suggested that the approach could potentially be generalized to other disease states and immunological phenotypes. The cohort was sequenced for TCR beta chains only, and without alpha or paired-chain data the features that could be detected were limited. In a later analysis, about 16,000 TCR beta sequences were associated with specific HLA alleles at a false discovery rate of 0.05. A total of 150 or so TCR beta chains were listed by the study as associated with cytomegalovirus. The classifier was reported to diagnose cytomegalovirus status with high specificity and sensitivity in both the original and validation cohorts. A later genetic analysis reported fewer N-insertions in productive TCRs among donors in an Asian-associated ancestry cluster than the roughly 650-donor mean. The only immune exposure information available for the cohort was CMV serostatus. Roughly uniform sequencing depth across donors was assumed in presence/absence analyses, although this assumption may not hold. Because the 87-base-pair reads could not distinguish some IMGT-functional V segments, including TRBV6-2 and TRBV6-3, those segments were excluded. Strong co-occurrence of HLA alleles, especially DR and DQ, made assigning TCR associations to individual alleles difficult. An association between a missense DCLRE1C variant and V-gene and J-gene trimming of TCR beta chains was found in a later genetic analysis and replicated in an independent cohort. Because some donors lacked HLA typing at each locus, the association tests relied only on the typed subset. Most TCR sequences were observed very rarely across donors, whereas some public TCRs were present in many individuals. Three of the identified cytomegalovirus-associated TCR beta chains were confirmed in vitro to be specific for cytomegalovirus antigens. Because counts were too low, seventeen rarely observed V segments, including chromosome 9 orphons, were excluded from the earlier analysis of 500 to 700 of the donors. Broadly in line with IMGT annotations, most TCR beta V segments showed up in productive rearrangements about 87% or about 30% of the time in an earlier analysis of under 700 of the donors. According to a later analysis, most CMV-associated TCR beta chains appeared to be HLA-restricted, and the HLA associations seemed to be driven largely by CMV exposure. The sequencing pipeline was judged likely to have produced a cluster of highly shared sequence variants as a technical artifact. In a later analysis, the rate of TCR association differed among HLA loci, with DRB1 alleles having the most associated TCRs and HLA-C alleles having the fewest. According to a later analysis, parvovirus B19, influenza, CMV and Epstein-Barr virus appeared linked to several top co-occurrence clusters.

A distance of 13 bases separates the germline ends of V and J, which lose 2 bases and 5 bases respectively. CDR3 length: 16 amino acids, cysteine to phenylalanine. Kept here is only the CDR3 DNA, which spans 48 bases and is read in frame from base 1. CDR1 and CDR2, looked up from the germline V gene (reference sequence), are LNHDA and SQIVND. The cohort was made up of 500 to 800 healthy bone marrow donors. Cohort members were all nominally healthy when sampled, although unrecorded immune exposures were likely present. The donor tested CMV seropositive and was one of the 289 seropositive cohort members. Every donor gave a peripheral blood sample, and the peripheral blood mononuclear cells from that sample were used for TCR beta sequencing. Genomic DNA was extracted from the blood cell samples with the Qiagen DNeasy Blood Extraction Kit.

The chain is made from TRBV19 and TRBJ1-6, with the D gene not confidently named. This clonotype was sampled from a woman in her thirties in good health and CMV-seropositive. Specimen: PBMCs. The DNA sequence is as follows: TGTGCCAGTAGTATAATCGATGGGCAGCATAATTCACCCCTCCACTTT. Its coded protein is CASSIIDGQHNSPLHF.